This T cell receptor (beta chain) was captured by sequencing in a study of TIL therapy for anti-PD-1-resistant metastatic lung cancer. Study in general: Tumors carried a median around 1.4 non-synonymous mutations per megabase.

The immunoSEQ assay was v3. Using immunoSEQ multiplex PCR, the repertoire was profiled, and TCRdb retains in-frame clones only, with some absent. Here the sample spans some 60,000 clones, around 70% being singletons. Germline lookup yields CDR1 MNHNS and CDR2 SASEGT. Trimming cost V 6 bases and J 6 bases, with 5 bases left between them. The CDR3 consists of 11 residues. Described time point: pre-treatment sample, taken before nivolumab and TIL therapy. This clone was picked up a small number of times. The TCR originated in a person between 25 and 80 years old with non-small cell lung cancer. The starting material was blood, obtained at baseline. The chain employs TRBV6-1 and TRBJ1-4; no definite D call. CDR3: CASRNDEKLFF. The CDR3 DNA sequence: TGTGCCAGCAGGAACGATGAAAAACTGTTTTTT.